The sequence of this T cell receptor beta chain was determined in a study of T cell responses to AZD1222 COVID-19 vaccine. Notes on the study in general: Spike-specific TCR repertoires showed rising breadth and depth after two AZD1222 doses. The sample set comprised mostly white British donors with more females, and clonal diversity was possibly underestimated. Repertoires were collected only later (after the peak T cell response had occurred).

V trimming: 8 bases; J trimming: 4 bases; junction bases outside the gene matches: 5. The CDR3 is 14 residues long. Germline values: CDR1 WSHSY, CDR2 SAAADI. Sequencing was performed with immunoSEQ multiplex PCR; in TCRdb, only in-frame clones are kept and a portion is missing. The sample has roughly 140,000 clones, about nine tenths seen once. Notes on this clone: What it recognizes is unknown.

The chain carries TRBV10-2 and TRBJ1-2; 12 nucleotides line up with TRBD1. This clonotype originated in an adult who received the AZD1222 COVID-19 vaccine. The material was peripheral blood, obtained 28 days after the second AZD1222 dose. CDR3 DNA sequence: TGCGCCAGCGGGGACAGGGGGCTCGGCTATGGCTACACCTTC. Its protein product is CASGDRGLGYGYTF.